These 31 T cell receptor beta chains originate from one sample sequenced in a study of blood T cell repertoires in COVID-19. Assay used: immunoSEQ multiplex PCR; TCRdb lists only in-frame clones, some missing. In the table there are some 200,000 clones, 80% of which are singletons. Sequenced: PBMCs or T cells enriched from blood (not recorded which). The receptors come from a woman aged 40-49 years with acute COVID-19.

This clone showed up just a few times. V usage is TRBV12-3 or TRBV12-4 and J usage is TRBJ2-7; weak D call: TRBD1 (5 bases). CDR3 length: 12 residues. Trimming stripped 6 bases from V and 6 bases from J, with 12 bases between. CDR3 DNA: TGTGCCAGCAGGGACGACAGTGCCGAGCAGTACTTC. It specifies CASRDDSAEQYF.

The rearrangement joins TRBV18 to TRBJ2-7; 10 nucleotides align to TRBD2. This CDR3 spans 15 amino acids. Unmatched junction bases numbered 6, after V lost 1 base and J lost 6 bases. Germline-derived CDR1 and CDR2 are KGHSH and LQKENI. CDR3 amino acids: CASSPRQRGGVEQYF. In DNA form, the CDR3 reads TGTGCCAGCTCACCACGCCAGCGGGGGGGCGTCGAGCAGTACTTC.

The rearrangement uses TRBV10-3 and TRBJ2-7; perhaps TRBD1 as D (7 bases). Trimming cost V 4 bases and J 3 bases, with 22 bases left between them. The V gene's germline CDR1 is ENHRY and CDR2 SYGVKD. This CDR3 comprises 17 residues. As DNA, the CDR3 is TGTGCCATCAGTGCCGGGGGCCAGGGGGAGAGGAGCTACGAGCAGTACTTC. Translating gives CAISAGGQGERSYEQYF.

V and J are TRBV12-3 or TRBV12-4 and TRBJ1-2, with 7 nucleotides matching TRBD1. V lost 7 bases, J lost 7 bases, and 9 bases stayed unmatched. The CDR3 extends over 13 amino acids. Here the CDR3 DNA reads TGTGCCAGCACCGTTTCACAGGGGTTTGGCTACACCTTC. As protein: CASTVSQGFGYTF.

The chain couples TRBV30 to TRBJ1-1; weak D call: TRBD1 (5 bases). Germline V gene lookup returns CDR1 GTSNPN and CDR2 SVGIG (reference sequence). The CDR3 consists of 16 residues. V gave up 1 base and J gave up 7 bases, with 22 bases separating them. The CDR3 DNA follows: TGTGCCTGGAGTGATACCACAGGCCGAAGGGAAGGTGAAGCTTTCTTT. This codes for CAWSDTTGRREGEAFF. The full variable domain, its missing parts supplied by reference TRBV30 and TRBJ1-1, is SQTIHQWPATLVQPVGSPLSLECTVEGTSNPNLYWYRQAAGRGLQLLFYSVGIGQISSEVPQNLSASRPQDRQFILSSKKLLLSDSGFYLCAWSDTTGRREGEAFFGQGTRLTVV.

The chain joins TRBV30 to TRBJ1-2; tentatively, D is TRBD1 (5 bases). Between the trimmed V and J ends, which lost 4 bases and 3 bases, there was a span of 12 bases. From germline, CDR1 is GTSNPN and CDR2 SVGIG (reference sequence). This CDR3 has 13 residues. CDR3 nucleotides: TGTGCCTGGAATTCGGGGGGGGACTATGGCTACACCTTC. Translation: CAWNSGGDYGYTF.

The rearrangement joins TRBV7-9 to TRBJ1-1; 7 bases are a match to TRBD1. Per the germline V gene, CDR1 is SEHNR and CDR2 is FQNEAQ (reference sequence). Trimming at V came to 5 bases and at J to 8 bases, leaving 8 bases not matched to a gene. The CDR3 loop spans 13 amino acids. CDR3 sequence reads: CASSPGGQAEAFF. CDR3 bases: TGTGCCAGCAGCCCCGGCGGACAGGCAGAAGCTTTCTTT.

The chain uses TRBV28 and TRBJ1-6; D call uncertain. From germline, CDR1 is MDHEN and CDR2 SYDVKM. The CDR3 is 13 amino acids. CDR3 bases: TGTGCGACCAACGGCGGGCTCGACTCACCCCTCCACTTT. Residues: CATNGGLDSPLHF.

The chain joins TRBV18 to TRBJ1-2; no reliable D call. V was clipped by 3 bases and J by 8 bases, with 13 bases between them. The CDR3 has 13 residues. Germline V gene data show CDR1 as KGHSH and CDR2 as LQKENI. In DNA, the CDR3 is TGTGCCAGCTCACCTACGGGTACCTACGGCTACACCTTC. The encoded protein is CASSPTGTYGYTF. The variable domain in full, completed from reference TRBV18 and TRBJ1-2, reads NAGVMQNPRHLVRRRGQEARLRCSPMKGHSHVYWYRQLPEEGLKFMVYLQKENIIDESGMPKERFSAEFPKEGPSILRIQQVVRGDSAAYFCASSPTGTYGYTFGSGTRLTVV.

This chain connects TRBV9 to TRBJ2-6; a possible D gene is TRBD2 (5 bases). Germline lookup yields CDR1 SGDLS and CDR2 YYNGEE. This CDR3 is built from 17 residues. V gave up 3 bases and J gave up 2 bases, with 15 bases separating them. The CDR3 protein is CASSDREGIPGANVLTF. The CDR3 coding sequence is TGTGCCAGCAGCGACCGGGAAGGGATCCCTGGGGCCAACGTCCTGACTTTC.

V is TRBV28 and J is TRBJ2-1, with D perhaps TRBD1 (6 bases). V shed 7 bases and J shed 0 bases, with 19 bases lying between them. Germline lookup yields CDR1 MDHEN and CDR2 SYDVKM. The CDR3 is 17 amino acids. The CDR3 here is CASNLNLGQASYNEQFF. DNA of the CDR3: TGTGCCAGCAACTTAAATTTGGGACAAGCCTCCTACAATGAGCAGTTCTTC.

The rearrangement links TRBV7-3 to TRBJ2-2; 8 nucleotides align to TRBD2. Germline V gives CDR1 SGHTA, CDR2 FQGTGA. CDR3 length: 18 residues. V shed 0 bases and J 3 bases; nucleotides not matched to a gene: 9. CDR3 region: CASSLTLKRGIDTGELFF. The CDR3 DNA reads as TGTGCCAGCAGCTTAACGTTAAAGCGGGGGATTGACACCGGGGAGCTGTTTTTT.

The V gene is TRBV9, the J gene TRBJ1-4; D is perhaps TRBD1 (6 bases). V was pared by 4 bases and J by 5 bases, with 12 bases between. Looked up from germline, CDR1 is SGDLS and CDR2 is YYNGEE. The CDR3 runs 14 residues. The CDR3 here is CASSRLDRNEKLFF. Here the CDR3 DNA reads TGTGCCAGCAGCCGTCTGGACAGAAATGAAAAACTGTTTTTT.

The rearrangement links TRBV28 to TRBJ1-1; D call uncertain. The CDR3 length is 12 residues. With 8 bases removed from V and 4 bases from J, the gap between germline ends came to 11 bases. The germline V gene has CDR1 MDHEN and CDR2 SYDVKM. The CDR3 DNA reads TGTGCCAGCGGAATGTGGAGCACTGAAGCTTTCTTT. It codes for CASGMWSTEAFF.

This chain joins TRBV10-1 and TRBJ1-1; weak D call: TRBD1 (6 bases). The CDR3 loop spans 13 amino acids. V was clipped by 10 bases and J by 2 bases, with 14 bases between them. Germline V gives CDR1 WNHNN, CDR2 SYGVQD (reference sequence). The CDR3 sequence: CATRTDLNTEAFF. The CDR3 nucleotides read TGCGCCACACGGACAGACCTAAACACTGAAGCTTTCTTT.

This clone appeared a single time. This chain uses TRBV9 with TRBJ1-3; 11 bases agree with TRBD1. The CDR3 spans 16 residues. The V and J ends lost 0 bases and 2 bases, in that order; junction bases with no gene match: 1. Germline assignment: CDR1 SGDLS and CDR2 YYNGEE. The CDR3 sequence is CASSVEGQGAGNTIYF. The DNA for the CDR3 is TGTGCCAGCAGCGTAGAGGGACAGGGGGCTGGAAACACCATATATTTT.

The genes are TRBV27 and TRBJ2-1, with 7 bases lining up with TRBD1. CDR3 length: 14 residues. The trim removed 2 bases at V and 5 bases at J, leaving 3 bases unmatched. Germline V gene data show CDR1 as MNHEY and CDR2 as SMNVEV (reference sequence). The CDR3 bases are TGTGCCAGCAGTTTAGGGACAGCAAACAATGAGCAGTTCTTC. This encodes CASSLGTANNEQFF.

The CDR3 nucleotides are TGCGCCAGCAGCCAGGGACTAGCGGGGGGGCTAGGGTCCTACAATGAGCAGTTCTTC. Translation gives CASSQGLAGGLGSYNEQFF. The chain uses TRBV5-1 and TRBJ2-1; 16 bases match TRBD2. Germline CDR1 reads SGHRS; CDR2 reads YFSETQ. This CDR3 comprises 19 residues. J was trimmed by 1 base and V by 4 bases; bases with no gene match: 8.

This chain links TRBV23-1 with TRBJ2-7, with 7 bases aligning to TRBD1. TRBV23-1 is recorded as an ORF, its role being uncertain. This CDR3 has 15 residues. V lost 4 bases to trimming and J lost 2 bases; unmatched junction nucleotides: 8. The CDR3 nucleotides are TGCGCCAGCAGTCGATTGGACAGGATGGCCTACGAGCAGTACTTC. Its protein product is CASSRLDRMAYEQYF.

This chain connects TRBV7-2 to TRBJ2-5; the D gene is possibly TRBD2 (5 bases). The CDR3 extends over 15 amino acids. Germline values: CDR1 SGHTA, CDR2 FQGNSA. V gave up 6 bases and J gave up 5 bases, with 19 bases separating them. CDR3 bases: TGTGCCAGCAGTCCTAGCCTATGGGTAGGGGAGACCCAGTACTTC. It yields the protein CASSPSLWVGETQYF.

The chain has TRBV2 and TRBJ2-3, with 14 positions matching TRBD2. CDR1 is SNHLY and CDR2 is FYNNEI in the germline V gene. This CDR3 region has 15 residues. V shed 8 bases, J shed 9 bases, and the junction held 10 bases outside the gene matches. This CDR3 is CASLGLAGGGGTQYF. The DNA of the CDR3 is TGTGCCAGCTTAGGACTAGCGGGGGGCGGGGGGACGCAGTATTTT.

This chain uses TRBV28 with TRBJ2-3, with 11 nucleotides matching TRBD2. The CDR3 covers 17 residues. V lost 3 bases and J lost 6; bases outside the gene matches: 11. From germline, CDR1 is MDHEN and CDR2 SYDVKM. The CDR3 protein is CASSFPFTRLAGDTQYF. DNA for the CDR3: TGTGCCAGCAGTTTCCCCTTCACCCGACTAGCGGGGGATACGCAGTATTTT.

The CDR3 DNA reads as TGTGCCAGCAGTTTTTGGGGGGGTAGCAATCAGCCCCAGCATTTT. Translation: CASSFWGGSNQPQHF. The chain is built from TRBV28 and TRBJ1-5; D possibly corresponds to TRBD1 (5 bases). The CDR3 covers 15 residues. The germline V and J ends were trimmed by 3 bases and 0 bases, with 9 bases remaining between them. Germline assignment: CDR1 MDHEN and CDR2 SYDVKM.

This chain links TRBV24-1 with TRBJ1-2; D is uncertain. The ends were cut back, 3 bases at V and 8 bases at J, with 12 bases in the middle. Looked up from germline, CDR1 is KGHDR and CDR2 is SFDVKD. This CDR3 comprises 13 residues. Here the CDR3 DNA reads TGTGCCACCAGTGATCCGGGGAACGGAGGCTACACCTTC. This gives the protein CATSDPGNGGYTF.

Only a few counts were recorded for this clone. The chain recombines TRBV6-2 or TRBV6-3 with TRBJ1-5; D unclear. This CDR3 spans 16 amino acids. Germline CDR1 reads MNHEY; CDR2 reads SVGEGT. V lost 2 bases to trimming and J lost 2 bases, with 13 bases between them. CDR3 sequence (DNA): TGTGCCAGCAGTTACCAGATGCAATATGGCAATCAGCCCCAGCATTTT. Encoded protein: CASSYQMQYGNQPQHF.

The V call is TRBV5-4, the J call TRBJ2-7; D perhaps matches TRBD1 (6 bases). In germline, CDR1 is SGHNT, CDR2 YYREEE (reference sequence). The V and J ends lost 3 bases and 6 bases respectively, with 16 bases between them. The CDR3 length is 14 residues. CDR3 loop: CASSWGTGMGEQYF. CDR3 bases: TGTGCCAGCAGCTGGGGAACAGGGATGGGCGAGCAGTACTTC.

The chain carries TRBV6-5 and TRBJ1-6; 8 nucleotides line up with TRBD1. CDR3 length: 15 amino acids. Germline V gene data show CDR1 as MNHEY and CDR2 as SVGAGI. V trimming: 5 bases; J trimming: 7 bases; junction bases outside the gene matches: 7. In nucleotides, the CDR3 is TGTGCCAGCAGTCCTTGGACAGGGATGAATTCACCCCTCCACTTT. This sequence encodes CASSPWTGMNSPLHF.

The chain is built from TRBV11-1 and TRBJ2-3; TRBD2 aligns across 7 bases. Per the germline V gene, CDR1 is SGHAT and CDR2 is FQDESV (reference sequence). The J segment lost 0 bases and the V segment lost 5 bases, leaving 8 bases of the junction unmatched. The CDR3 runs 16 residues. The CDR3 DNA sequence: TGTGCCAGCAGCCCCGAGCGGGGTACTAGCACAGATACGCAGTATTTT. This sequence encodes CASSPERGTSTDTQYF.

The chain joins TRBV28 to TRBJ2-3; D might be TRBD1 (5 bases). With 3 bases removed from V and 2 bases from J, the gap between germline ends came to 15 bases. CDR1 MDHEN and CDR2 SYDVKM come from the germline V gene. The CDR3 contains 16 residues. CDR3 nucleotide sequence: TGTGCCAGCAGTTTCCAGGGAAACTCGGCCACAGATACGCAGTATTTT. It translates to CASSFQGNSATDTQYF.

The chain links TRBV18 to TRBJ1-5; 7 bases match TRBD1. In germline, CDR1 is KGHSH, CDR2 LQKENI. The CDR3 runs to 15 residues. J was trimmed by 4 bases and V by 5 bases; bases with no gene match: 8. The CDR3 here is CASSTGTDKNQPQHF. The CDR3 coding sequence is TGTGCCAGCTCAACGGGGACAGATAAGAATCAGCCCCAGCATTTT. Variable domain in full (rest from reference TRBV18 and TRBJ1-5): NAGVMQNPRHLVRRRGQEARLRCSPMKGHSHVYWYRQLPEEGLKFMVYLQKENIIDESGMPKERFSAEFPKEGPSILRIQQVVRGDSAAYFCASSTGTDKNQPQHFGDGTRLSIL.

The V call is TRBV4-2, the J call TRBJ1-2; no reliable D call. The CDR3 totals 14 residues. The germline V and J ends were trimmed by 0 bases and 0 bases, with 5 bases remaining between them. Germline V lookup: CDR1 LGHNA, CDR2 YNFKEQ. The CDR3 sequence is CASSQELANYGYTF. The CDR3 DNA follows: TGTGCCAGCAGCCAAGAGTTAGCTAACTATGGCTACACCTTC.